The rows below give T cell receptor beta chains drawn from one sample of a study of blood T cell repertoires in COVID-19. Libraries were prepared by immunoSEQ multiplex PCR; TCRdb keeps only in-frame clonotypes and omits some of them. The sample includes a few hundred thousand clones, 70% to 90% of them seen just once. The material sequenced was peripheral blood. Receptors originate from a woman aged 30 to 39 with active or convalescent COVID-19. The CDR3 runs from the conserved cysteine through the conserved F or W. A D gene is named only where the DNA matches it firmly. Clone sizes are given selectively: once, few, many, or a class where the clone is expanded.

len,v_gene,d_gene,j_gene,abundance,CDR3aa,CDR3nt
13,TRBV19,TRBD1,TRBJ2-4,NA,CASSTEGTAIQYF,TGTGCCAGTAGTACAGAGGGGACAGCCATTCAGTACTTC
14,TRBV2,NA,TRBJ2-5,NA,CASSVYGGRETQYF,TGTGCCAGCAGTGTTTACGGGGGGCGAGAGACCCAGTACTTC
16,TRBV4-1,TRBD2,TRBJ2-7,NA,CASSPWTSGPTYEQYF,TGCGCCAGCAGCCCGTGGACTAGCGGGCCTACCTACGAGCAGTACTTC
18,TRBV7-8,TRBD2,TRBJ2-2,NA,CASSLAGGTSVNTGELFF,TGTGCCAGCAGCTTAGCCGGCGGGACTAGCGTCAACACCGGGGAGCTGTTTTTT
21,TRBV4-3,TRBD2,TRBJ2-1,few,CASSQGPSGTSGASGHNEQFF,TGCGCCAGCAGCCAAGGCCCAAGTGGGACTAGCGGGGCTTCGGGGCACAATGAGCAGTTCTTC
13,TRBV6-5,NA,TRBJ1-2,NA,CASSERGYRGYTF,TGTGCCAGCAGCGAGAGAGGGTACCGTGGCTACACCTTC
15,TRBV5-4,NA,TRBJ1-1,NA,CASSDQGTMNTEAFF,TGTGCCAGCAGCGATCAGGGCACGATGAACACTGAAGCTTTCTTT
14,TRBV2,NA,TRBJ1-1,NA,CASERGQANTEAFF,TGTGCCAGCGAAAGGGGCCAAGCGAACACTGAAGCTTTCTTT
12,TRBV2,NA,TRBJ1-3,NA,CASGHRGNTIYF,TGTGCCAGTGGGCATCGCGGAAACACCATATATTTT
13,TRBV7-2,TRBD2,TRBJ2-7,NA,CASSLGLVYEQYF,TGTGCCAGCAGCCTGGGACTAGTCTACGAGCAGTACTTC
12,TRBV25-1,NA,TRBJ1-6,NA,CASRQQNSPLHF,TGTGCCAGCAGACAACAGAATTCACCCCTCCACTTT
14,TRBV30,NA,TRBJ1-6,NA,CAWSPGRGNSPLHF,TGTGCCTGGAGTCCCGGGCGGGGGAATTCACCCCTCCACTTT
13,TRBV7-8,NA,TRBJ1-2,NA,CASSLAGDYGYTF,TGTGCCAGCAGCTTAGCAGGGGACTATGGCTACACCTTC
15,TRBV27,TRBD1,TRBJ1-4,NA,CASSALGTANEKLFF,TGTGCCAGCAGCGCCCTTGGGACAGCTAATGAAAAACTGTTTTTT
14,TRBV2,NA,TRBJ2-5,NA,CASSRGGTGETQYF,TGTGCCAGCAGCCGCGGAGGGACTGGGGAGACCCAGTACTTC
17,TRBV10-3,TRBD1,TRBJ1-3,once,CAISAGRGQGSGNTIYF,TGTGCCATCAGTGCAGGAAGGGGACAGGGAAGCGGAAACACCATATATTTT
15,TRBV6-5,TRBD1,TRBJ1-2,NA,CASSQSTHRGGGYTF,TGTGCCAGCAGTCAGAGCACCCACAGGGGCGGGGGCTACACCTTC
15,TRBV7-2,TRBD1,TRBJ2-1,NA,CASSFHRGSYNEQFF,TGTGCCAGCAGCTTCCACAGGGGGTCCTACAATGAGCAGTTCTTC
14,TRBV9,NA,TRBJ1-3,NA,CASSVAGRDDTIYF,TGTGCCAGCAGCGTAGCTGGCAGGGATGACACCATATATTTT
13,TRBV2,TRBD1,TRBJ2-2,NA,CASRQGRTGELFF,TGTGCCAGTCGACAGGGCAGGACCGGGGAGCTGTTTTTT
16,TRBV19,NA,TRBJ1-3,NA,CASSIGTPFSGNTIYF,TGTGCCAGTAGTATTGGCACCCCCTTCTCTGGAAACACCATATATTTT
15,TRBV4-1,TRBD1,TRBJ1-2,NA,CASSQAGTGPYGYTF,TGCGCCAGCAGCCAAGCCGGGACAGGACCCTATGGCTACACCTTC
15,TRBV5-5,NA,TRBJ1-3,NA,CASSSRGGPGNTIYF,TGTGCCAGCAGCTCGCGGGGGGGTCCTGGAAACACCATATATTTT
16,TRBV3-1/TRBV3-2,TRBD1,TRBJ1-4,NA,CASSLRTGVRDEKLFF,TGTGCCAGCAGCCTCCGGACAGGGGTCCGGGATGAAAAACTGTTTTTT
16,TRBV4-3,NA,TRBJ1-6,NA,CASSQAQGINNSPLHF,TGCGCCAGCAGCCAAGCCCAGGGGATAAATAATTCACCCCTCCACTTT
13,TRBV18,NA,TRBJ2-1,NA,CASSPSRGFEQFF,TGTGCCAGCTCACCGTCCAGGGGATTTGAGCAGTTCTTC
15,TRBV6-5,NA,TRBJ1-1,NA,CASSYSGVGNTEAFF,TGTGCCAGCAGTTACTCAGGGGTGGGAAACACTGAAGCTTTCTTT
15,TRBV5-4,TRBD1,TRBJ2-2,NA,CASSRGDRFTGELFF,TGTGCCAGCAGCAGGGGGGACAGGTTCACCGGGGAGCTGTTTTTT
15,TRBV10-3,NA,TRBJ1-2,NA,CAISESAGSGYGYTF,TGTGCCATCAGTGAATCGGCGGGGTCCGGCTATGGCTACACCTTC
13,TRBV30,NA,TRBJ1-4,NA,CARRQAGYEKLFF,TGTGCCCGGAGGCAGGCAGGGTATGAAAAACTGTTTTTT
12,TRBV30,NA,TRBJ1-5,NA,CAWSVQNQPQHF,TGTGCCTGGAGTGTACAGAATCAGCCCCAGCATTTT
16,TRBV7-2,NA,TRBJ2-5,few,CASSLLPGGFGETQYF,TGTGCCAGCAGCTTACTTCCGGGGGGCTTTGGGGAGACCCAGTACTTC
15,TRBV6-5,NA,TRBJ1-2,NA,CASSPSSGSLYGYTF,TGTGCCAGCAGTCCGTCCTCCGGGAGCCTTTATGGCTACACCTTC
12,TRBV28,NA,TRBJ1-1,once,CASSLPGNQAFF,TGTGCCAGCAGTTTACCCGGGAACCAAGCTTTCTTT
16,TRBV6-2/TRBV6-3,TRBD1,TRBJ1-5,NA,CASSYSGQGSSQPQHF,TGTGCCAGCAGTTACTCGGGACAGGGATCGAGTCAGCCCCAGCATTTT